The 15 T cell receptor beta chains below were found in one sample sequenced in a study of blood T cells in healthy people across ages. A second PCR, run for about 6 to 12 cycles, used a sample-barcoded 5' primer plus a J-beta primer mix. TCRdb ran MiXCR on the 5' RACE reads and lists one entry per CDR3 protein. The data contain 650,000 to 1,000,000 distinct CDR3 sequences, under 40% of them singletons. Sequenced: blood. Source of these receptors: a man between 18 and 35 years old in good health.

On this clonotype: A much bigger clone sits one base away, suggesting this may be a read error. The CDR3: CASSLESETQFF. The CDR3 region has the DNA TGTGCCAGCAGCTTAGAGTCGGAGACCCAGTTCTTC. The chain employs TRBV7-6 and TRBJ2-1; D remains unclear. Per the germline V gene, CDR1 is SGHVS and CDR2 is FNYEAQ. This CDR3 has 12 amino acids. V was shortened by 1 base and J by 13 bases, with 11 bases between the two germline ends.

The table lists this clonotype with a few counts. DNA for the CDR3: TGTGCCAGCAGGGCCAGCGGGGCGAGGTCAGATACGCAGTATTTT. The encoded protein is CASRASGARSDTQYF. The V gene is TRBV6-1, the J gene TRBJ2-3; 7 bases match TRBD2. Germline V gene sequence: CDR1 MNHNS, CDR2 SASEGT. The V gene end was trimmed by 6 bases and the J gene end by 4 bases; junction bases not matched to a gene: 10. The CDR3 loop spans 15 amino acids.

This clonotype was counted a single time. This sequence joins TRBV7-2 and TRBJ1-4; 8 nucleotides agree with TRBD1. The J segment lost 8 bases and the V segment lost 6 bases, leaving 11 bases of the junction unmatched. CDR3 length equals 15 residues. The germline V gene encodes CDR1 SGHTA and CDR2 FQGNSA. The CDR3 spells CASRPRTGLGEKLFF. CDR3 coding DNA: TGTGCCAGCAGACCAAGGACAGGGTTAGGAGAAAAACTGTTTTTT.

This chain links TRBV12-3 or TRBV12-4 with TRBJ1-3; possible D gene TRBD1, 6 bases. V lost 4 bases to trimming and J lost 0 bases, with 10 bases between them. CDR3 size: 15 residues. CDR3 DNA sequence: TGTGCCAGCAGTTCCGGACAGTTCTCTGGAAACACCATATATTTT. Translating it yields CASSSGQFSGNTIYF.

The chain joins TRBV12-3 or TRBV12-4 to TRBJ2-5; 9 bases are shared with TRBD2. This CDR3 has 15 residues. Germline trimming cut 1 base from V and 2 bases from J; bases unmatched to any gene: 2. CDR3 residues: CASSLERGEQETQYF. The CDR3 DNA is TGTGCCAGCAGTTTAGAGCGGGGGGAACAAGAGACCCAGTACTTC.

V gene TRBV7-3 combines with J gene TRBJ2-1, with a possible D match to TRBD1 (5 bases). Between the trimmed V and J ends, which lost 3 bases and 0 bases, there was a span of 15 bases. The CDR3 spans 17 residues. The germline V gene encodes CDR1 SGHTA and CDR2 FQGTGA. CDR3 amino acids: CASSLGPPESSYNEQFF. The DNA for the CDR3 is TGTGCCAGCAGCTTGGGGCCGCCCGAGAGCTCCTACAATGAGCAGTTCTTC.

The rearrangement uses TRBV6-5 and TRBJ2-2; D gene uncertain. Trimming took 4 bases from V and 0 from J, leaving 12 bases between them. Per the germline V gene, CDR1 is MNHEY and CDR2 is SVGAGI. The CDR3 has 16 residues. The CDR3 nucleotides read TGTGCCAGCAGTTCAACGGACGCCGCGAACACCGGGGAGCTGTTTTTT. This encodes CASSSTDAANTGELFF.

This rearrangement joins TRBV13 to TRBJ2-2, with D possibly TRBD2 on 6 matching bases. V lost 5 bases, J lost 5 bases, and 21 bases lay in between. Per the germline V gene, CDR1 is PRHDT and CDR2 is FYEKMQ (reference sequence). The CDR3 contains 17 residues. The CDR3 nucleotides are TGTGCCAGCAGCAACACCCTGTTGGAGGGACGGACCGGGGAGCTGTTTTTT. Its translation: CASSNTLLEGRTGELFF.

Comment on this clonotype: This may arise from a read error, as a much more abundant clone is one base away. The chain carries TRBV12-3 or TRBV12-4 and TRBJ2-5; D gene ambiguous. Gene TRBJ2-7 matches the end of the DNA better, so the J call may be wrong. The CDR3 sequence is 13 residues long. CDR3 coding DNA: TGTGCCAGCAGTGTTACCCCATCGGGCGAGCAGTACTTC. Translation gives CASSVTPSGEQYF.

This sequence joins TRBV7-2 and TRBJ2-6; D gene uncertain. Trimming removed 1 base from V and 3 bases from J, with 4 bases in between. This CDR3 spans 14 amino acids. Germline lookup yields CDR1 SGHTA and CDR2 FQGNSA. The CDR3: CASSLDVGANVLTF. DNA of the CDR3: TGTGCCAGCAGCTTAGACGTTGGGGCCAACGTCCTGACTTTC.

In its sample, this clonotype was seen a few times. V is TRBV30 and J is TRBJ1-2; TRBD1 matches 7 bases. The CDR3 sequence is 15 residues long. Germline CDR1 and CDR2: GTSNPN and SVGIG (reference sequence). V lost 0 bases to trimming and J lost 4 bases; unmatched junction nucleotides: 8. In nucleotides, the CDR3 is TGTGCCTGGAGTGTCCGGGGACAGAACTCCTATGGCTACACCTTC. Translation gives CAWSVRGQNSYGYTF.

This chain joins TRBV12-3 or TRBV12-4 and TRBJ1-5; weak D call: TRBD1 (6 bases). The CDR3 covers 16 residues. Trimming took off 7 bases at V and 1 base at J, with 17 bases between the two ends. CDR3 in DNA: TGTGCCAGCAAGGGGGGGGGGCAAGTGAGCAATCAGCCCCAGCATTTT. Encoded protein: CASKGGGQVSNQPQHF.

This clonotype has ten or more counts. This rearrangement joins TRBV12-3 or TRBV12-4 to TRBJ1-2; D not certain. The CDR3 is 15 amino acids. Trimming took off 1 base at V and 6 bases at J, with 15 bases between the two ends. CDR3 nucleotide sequence: TGTGCCAGCAGTTTAGTAGGTTGGCAGCGGGATGGCTACACCTTC. It codes for CASSLVGWQRDGYTF.

This clonotype appeared a single time. Mismatch with germline at one junction end may stem from a read error. V gene TRBV7-2 combines with J gene TRBJ2-5; 7 bases map to TRBD2. This CDR3 has 15 amino acids. Looked up from germline, CDR1 is SGHTA and CDR2 is FQGNSA. In DNA, the CDR3 is TGTGTCAGCAGCTTGTCTAGCGGCGAGGGGGAGACCCAGTACTTC. Translation gives CVSSLSSGEGETQYF.

This sequence joins TRBV25-1 and TRBJ1-4, with TRBD1 matching over 8 bases. This CDR3 is 15 amino acids long. Germline V gives CDR1 MGHDK, CDR2 SYGVNS. Germline trimming cut 1 base from V and 7 bases from J; bases unmatched to any gene: 5. CDR3 nucleotide sequence: TGTGCCAGCAGTGAATCCCGGGACAGGCGTGAAAAACTGTTTTTT. The encoded protein is CASSESRDRREKLFF.